This TCR beta chain comes out of a study of blood T cell repertoires in COVID-19. Data came from immunoSEQ multiplex PCR; TCRdb stores just in-frame clones and leaves some out. The sample shows a few hundred thousand clones, over 85% of them seen only once. The V gene lost 3 bases and the J gene lost 1 base, with 11 bases spanning the gap. The CDR3 loop spans 15 amino acids. Germline V gene data show CDR1 as LGHNT and CDR2 as FRNRAP. This sequence originates from a woman aged 25-40 years with COVID-19, enrolled during active disease. The sequenced sample consisted of peripheral blood. This chain uses TRBV12-5 with TRBJ2-3, with unresolved D. CDR3 sequence reads: CASGFWARRTDTQYF. The CDR3 nucleotides read TGTGCTAGTGGTTTTTGGGCCCGACGCACAGATACGCAGTATTTT.